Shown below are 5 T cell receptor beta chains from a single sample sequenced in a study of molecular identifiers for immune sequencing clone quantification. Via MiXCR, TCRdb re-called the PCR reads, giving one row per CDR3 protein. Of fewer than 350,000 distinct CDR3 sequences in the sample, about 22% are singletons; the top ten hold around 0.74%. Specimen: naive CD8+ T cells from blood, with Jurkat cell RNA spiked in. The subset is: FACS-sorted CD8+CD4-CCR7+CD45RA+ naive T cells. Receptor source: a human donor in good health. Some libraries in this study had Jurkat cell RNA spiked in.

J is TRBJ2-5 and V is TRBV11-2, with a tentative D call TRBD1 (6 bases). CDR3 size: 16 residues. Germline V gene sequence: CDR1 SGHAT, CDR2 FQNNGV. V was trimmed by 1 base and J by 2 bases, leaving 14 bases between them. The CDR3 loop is CASSLVDSVLQETQYF. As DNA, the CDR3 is TGTGCCAGCAGCTTAGTGGACAGTGTCTTACAAGAGACCCAGTACTTC.

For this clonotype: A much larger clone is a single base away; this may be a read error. The DNA of the CDR3 is TGTGCCAGCAGCTTAGCTAGCGGGAGCACAGATGCGCAGTATTTT. Translation gives CASSLASGSTDAQYF. The chain uses TRBV7-9 and TRBJ2-3; 9 nucleotides agree with TRBD2. There are 15 residues in the CDR3. Germline assignment: CDR1 SEHNR and CDR2 FQNEAQ (reference sequence).

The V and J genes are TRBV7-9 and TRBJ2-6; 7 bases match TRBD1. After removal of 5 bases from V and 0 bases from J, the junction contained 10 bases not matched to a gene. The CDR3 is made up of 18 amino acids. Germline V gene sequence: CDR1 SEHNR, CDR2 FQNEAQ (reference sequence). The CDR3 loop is CASSLGTALDSGANVLTF. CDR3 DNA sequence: TGTGCCAGCAGCCTTGGGACAGCCCTTGACTCTGGGGCCAACGTCCTGACTTTC.

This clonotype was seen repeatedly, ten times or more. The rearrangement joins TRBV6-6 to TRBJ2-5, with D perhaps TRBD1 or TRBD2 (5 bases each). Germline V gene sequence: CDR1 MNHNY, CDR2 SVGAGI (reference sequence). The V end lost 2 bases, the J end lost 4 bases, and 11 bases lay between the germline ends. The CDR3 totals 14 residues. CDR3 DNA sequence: TGTGCCAGCAGTTACGAAGGGGCGGGAGAGACCCAGTACTTC. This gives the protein CASSYEGAGETQYF.

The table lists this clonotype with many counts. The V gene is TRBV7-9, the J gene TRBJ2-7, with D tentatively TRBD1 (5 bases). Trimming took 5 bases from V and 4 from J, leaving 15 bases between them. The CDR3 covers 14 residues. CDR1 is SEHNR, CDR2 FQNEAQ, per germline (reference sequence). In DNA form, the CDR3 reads TGTGCCAGCAGCCAATCAGGGTATCAGTACGAGCAGTACTTC. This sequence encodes CASSQSGYQYEQYF.